This TCR beta chain was captured by sequencing in a study of T cells in Graves' hyperthyroidism and ophthalmopathy (dated by TCRdb to between 2018 and 2020). For the wider study: Peripheral blood was collected at initial diagnosis, before any treatment. To identify distinguishing TCR V-J signatures, a discovery cohort of 100 or so patients was used, comprising 43 with Graves' ophthalmopathy and 55 to 65 with stable Graves' hyperthyroidism. An independent validation cohort of 18 to 20 hyperthyroidism patients and 15 or so patients who later progressed to ophthalmopathy tested prospective prediction of ophthalmopathy. The paper reports TCR Vbeta CDR3 sequencing of fewer than 150 peripheral blood samples: under 45 ophthalmopathy, under 80 hyperthyroidism and approximately 17 progressor patients. For training and testing, the 95 to 100 patients in the discovery cohort were randomly divided in a 7:3 ratio. Once sampling was done, hyperthyroidism patients were given methimazole at a starting dose of 30 mg daily, whereas ophthalmopathy patients were given high-dose intravenous methylprednisolone. In addition, the study compared T-cell repertoires in thyroid tissue and in blood from six Graves' hyperthyroidism patients.

The TCR beta CDR3 regions were amplified from RNA transcripts. The TCR CDR3 was subjected to a first round of RT-PCR using the HTBI primer set and the Qiagen OneStep RT-PCR kit. Libraries were constructed in a second round of multiplex PCR, after which size selection and purification were carried out. Sequencing of the libraries was done on an Illumina HiSeq2000 using paired-end 100 bp reads. Regarding the original processing steps: SOAPnuke was used to process the raw data, throwing out any read that contained adapters or uncalled bases, had a mean Phred below 15, or lacked an exact constant-primer or identifier match. High-quality paired reads were merged using COPE v1.2.5, and each unique nucleotide sequence was defined as a clonotype. MiTCR v1.1 was used to align the clonotypes against IMGT TRBV, TRBD and TRBJ reference segments. The analysis included only V-J combinations with a frequency above 0.0001, which together covered around 99% of the repertoires. A TCS score was defined as the ratio of F50 (clonal expansion) to E x V (chaos), with BLOSUM62-based TCRdist applied between CDR3 peptides within each V-J. Welch's t-statistics and random forest reduced around 520 V-J features to some 14, which were used in a naive Bayes classifier (R e1071). TCRdb passed the public sequencing reads through fastp at Q25 and MiXCR, retaining productive beta sequences. Identical CDR3 proteins give one entry, which carries the most common genes and DNA. The V and J calls were determined by TCRdb, not by the authors. The sample table lists 450,000 to 550,000 distinct CDR3 sequences, around 22% of them with a count of one. The top ten clones comprise approximately 10% of the sample.

General study outcomes and caveats: A model built on a 13 V-J signature distinguished ophthalmopathy from stable hyperthyroidism, reaching roughly 88% sensitivity and around 81% specificity in cross-validation and 80%/75% in testing. Blood samples also contained most of the expanded thyroid clonotypes (frequency above 0.001), which suggests that blood repertoires may reflect thyroid immune responses. In validation, the model predicted progression to ophthalmopathy with 65% to 71% sensitivity and around 72% specificity, a median of 6.5 months before onset. No statistical method was used to set the sample size in advance, and investigators knew the group allocation.

Ophthalmopathy patients had moderately to severely active disease, Clinical Activity Score of at least 3, NOSPECS grade of at least 4, and duration under 3 months. Any patient with an uncontrolled infection, another autoimmune disease, pregnancy or lactation was excluded. Diagnoses were based on clinical symptoms, serum thyroxine and TRAb, thyroid ultrasound and orbital computed tomography. Ficoll-Paque density gradient centrifugation was used to isolate PBMCs from around 10 ml of fresh peripheral blood. Trizol reagent was used to extract total RNA, and RNA quality was then checked on an Agilent 2100 Bioanalyzer. Trimming removed 8 bases from V and 1 base from J; the gene matches leave 4 bases unexplained. Spanning cysteine to phenylalanine, the CDR3 consists of 13 amino acids. The sequence is cut down to CDR3 DNA, 39 bases in frame from base 1. Reading the germline V gene gives CDR1 ENHRY and CDR2 SYGVKD.

This clonotype was picked up many times. It has no known antigen specificity. No qualities accompany the bases; no much larger clone lies one base away. The TCR sequence derives from a woman aged 25 to 39 with Graves' ophthalmopathy. The rearranged chain carries TRBV10-3 and TRBJ2-5, and 7 junction bases match TRBD1. Sequencing input: blood. For the CDR3, the sequence is CAIGPGGQETQYF. The bases are TGTGCCATCGGCCCAGGGGGCCAAGAGACCCAGTACTTC.